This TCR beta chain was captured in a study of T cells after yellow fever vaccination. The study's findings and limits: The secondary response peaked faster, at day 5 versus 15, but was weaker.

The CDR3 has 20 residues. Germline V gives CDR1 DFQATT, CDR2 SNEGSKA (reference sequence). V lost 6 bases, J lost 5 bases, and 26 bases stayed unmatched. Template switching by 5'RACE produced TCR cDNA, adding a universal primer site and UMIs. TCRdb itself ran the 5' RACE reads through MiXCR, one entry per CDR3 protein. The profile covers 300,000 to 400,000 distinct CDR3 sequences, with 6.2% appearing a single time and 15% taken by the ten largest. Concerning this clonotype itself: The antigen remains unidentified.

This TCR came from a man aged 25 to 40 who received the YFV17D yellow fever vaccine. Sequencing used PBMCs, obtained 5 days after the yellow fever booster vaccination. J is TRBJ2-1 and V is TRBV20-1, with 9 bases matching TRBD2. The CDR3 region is CSATPLPGTSNEGWHNEQFF. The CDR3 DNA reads TGCAGTGCCACGCCGCTCCCCGGGACTAGCAACGAAGGCTGGCACAATGAGCAGTTCTTC.